One TCR beta chain is described in this entry. J was trimmed by 7 bases and V by 3 bases; bases with no gene match: 19. This CDR3 contains 19 residues. Germline V gives CDR1 MDHEN, CDR2 SYDVKM. This record belongs to a study of T cell changes during pregnancy in multiple sclerosis. TCRdb's copy holds only in-frame clones and misses some; the assay was immunoSEQ multiplex PCR. The repertoire holds approximately 60,000 clones, roughly 95% seen once, with approximately 0.35% in the top ten. The material was CD4+ T cells from peripheral blood mononuclear cells, obtained before pregnancy. The chain carries TRBV28 and TRBJ2-5; TRBD2 matches at 11 bases. The sequence derives from a female donor with multiple sclerosis, enrolled in a pregnancy study. The CDR3: CASSFLFIGTSGEGGTQYF. CDR3 DNA: TGTGCCAGCAGTTTCCTTTTTATCGGGACTAGCGGAGAAGGGGGGACCCAGTACTTC.